The 18 T cell receptor beta chains listed next were all sequenced from one sample in a study of Graves' ophthalmopathy and Graves' hyperthyroidism. Amplified material comprised TCR beta CDR3 regions derived from RNA transcripts. The first-round RT-PCR employed HTBI primers together with the Qiagen OneStep RT-PCR kit. A multiplex PCR was then performed as the second round. TCRdb reprocessed the multiplex PCR reads via MiXCR and lists one record per CDR3 protein. The table has about 150,000 distinct CDR3 sequences, more than 30% seen once. The sample was peripheral blood. The source of these receptors is a woman aged 40 to 50 with Graves' ophthalmopathy.

The V and J genes are TRBV25-1 and TRBJ2-7; 7 bases map to TRBD1. After removal of 8 bases from V and 6 bases from J, the junction contained 13 bases not matched to a gene. Germline loops: CDR1 MGHDK, CDR2 SYGVNS. The CDR3 length is 14 residues. The DNA of the CDR3 is TGTGCCAGCGGACCCCGACAGGGAAGGAGCGAGCAGTACTTC. It specifies CASGPRQGRSEQYF.

The rearrangement links TRBV6-5 to TRBJ2-7; tentative D call: TRBD2 (6 bases). CDR3 length equals 17 residues. From germline, CDR1 is MNHEY and CDR2 SVGAGI. The V and J ends lost 0 bases and 0 bases respectively, with 15 bases between them. CDR3 nucleotide sequence: TGTGCCAGCAGTTACTCCCGTAGCGGAGCAACCTCCTACGAGCAGTACTTC. This encodes CASSYSRSGATSYEQYF.

This clonotype occurred many times. Here the CDR3 reads CASSLSGLAKNIQYF. CDR3 bases: TGTGCCAGCAGCTTATCGGGTCTAGCCAAAAACATTCAGTACTTC. The chain recombines TRBV11-3 with TRBJ2-4; D unresolved. CDR1 is SGHNT and CDR2 is YENEEA in the germline V gene. The CDR3 is 15 residues long. The V gene lost 2 bases and the J gene lost 0 bases, with 8 bases spanning the gap.

This clonotype was counted many times. The chain recombines TRBV7-9 with TRBJ1-2; 10 nucleotides align to TRBD1. The CDR3 spans 13 residues. The germline CDR1 and CDR2 sequences are SEHNR and FQNEAQ (reference sequence). Trimming at V came to 5 bases and at J to 6 bases, leaving 3 bases not matched to a gene. DNA for the CDR3: TGTGCCAGCAGCCGACAGGGGGCCGATGGCTACACCTTC. This codes for CASSRQGADGYTF.

This clonotype showed up many times. The chain combines TRBV6-5 with TRBJ2-2; D is unclear. The CDR3 is made up of 14 amino acids. Germline CDR1 and CDR2: MNHEY and SVGAGI. V dropped 6 bases and J dropped 1 base, with 9 bases sitting between them. Here the CDR3 reads CASSLKENTGELFF. CDR3 coding DNA: TGTGCCAGCAGCTTAAAAGAGAACACCGGGGAGCTGTTTTTT.

This clonotype was recorded at least ten times. CDR3 in amino acids: CASSAVGQGDSPLHF. CDR3 nucleotide sequence: TGTGCCAGCAGCGCCGTGGGACAGGGAGATTCACCCCTCCACTTT. The chain links TRBV7-8 to TRBJ1-6; 9 bases match TRBD1. The CDR3 runs 15 residues. CDR1 is SGHVS and CDR2 is FQNEAQ in the germline V gene. V shed 5 bases and J 8 bases; nucleotides not matched to a gene: 7.

In this sample, this clonotype turned up many times. The rearrangement links TRBV7-2 to TRBJ1-5, with 7 bases identical to TRBD1. Unmatched junction bases numbered 2, after V lost 2 bases and J lost 1 base. This CDR3 spans 15 amino acids. Germline lookup yields CDR1 SGHTA and CDR2 FQGNSA. The CDR3 here is CASSLRDRSNQPQHF. Written as DNA, the CDR3 is TGTGCCAGCAGCTTACGGGACAGAAGCAATCAGCCCCAGCATTTT.

The table lists this clonotype with a few counts. The V gene is TRBV6-2 or TRBV6-3, the J gene TRBJ2-7; 7 nucleotides line up with TRBD2. This CDR3 has 15 amino acids. Germline lookup yields CDR1 MNHEY and CDR2 SVGEGT. Germline trimming cut 2 bases from V and 0 bases from J; bases unmatched to any gene: 4. CDR3 sequence: CASSYTSAGSYEQYF. CDR3 nucleotides: TGTGCCAGCAGTTACACTAGCGCAGGCTCCTACGAGCAGTACTTC.

This clonotype came up many times. The rearrangement links TRBV6-2 or TRBV6-3 to TRBJ2-5; no clear D gene. The CDR3 sequence is 15 residues long. Germline CDR1 is MNHEY and CDR2 is SVGEGT. The ends were cut back, 7 bases at V and 4 bases at J, with 19 bases in the middle. CDR3 bases: TGTGCCAGCACCCTCACCCTCGAAGGGCCAGAGACCCAGTACTTC. Translated: CASTLTLEGPETQYF.

The chain has TRBV19 and TRBJ1-1, with 11 nucleotides matching TRBD1. The CDR3 is 16 amino acids. J was trimmed by 4 bases and V by 5 bases; bases with no gene match: 9. Germline V gene sequence: CDR1 LNHDA, CDR2 SQIVND (reference sequence). This CDR3 reads CASSRGQGAIGTEAFF. The DNA of the CDR3 is TGTGCCAGTAGTCGCGGACAGGGGGCAATTGGCACTGAAGCTTTCTTT.

This clonotype appeared many times. The V gene is TRBV7-2, the J gene TRBJ1-1, with a possible D match to TRBD1 (6 bases). V gave up 2 bases and J gave up 1 base, with 11 bases separating them. The CDR3 has 15 amino acids. From germline, CDR1 is SGHTA and CDR2 FQGNSA. CDR3 loop: CASSLRQGPNTEAFF. The CDR3 DNA reads TGTGCCAGCAGCTTAAGGCAGGGGCCGAACACTGAAGCTTTCTTT.

Worth noting for this clonotype: The junction does not match germline at one end; this may be a read error. For the CDR3, the DNA is TGTGTCAGCAGCTTGGCCCCCAGCGGGATAGGAGAGACCCAGTACTTC. Translated, it gives CVSSLAPSGIGETQYF. The V call is TRBV5-1, the J call TRBJ2-5, with TRBD2 matching 7 bases. Germline-derived CDR1 and CDR2 are SGHRS and YFSETQ. The CDR3 extends over 16 amino acids.

This chain connects TRBV12-3 or TRBV12-4 to TRBJ1-5; unclear D gene. CDR3 length: 12 amino acids. Trimming cost V 1 base and J 6 bases, with 4 bases left between them. CDR3 coding DNA: TGTGCCAGCAGTTTAGACGGTCAGCCCCAGCATTTT. This translates into CASSLDGQPQHF.

The CDR3 coding sequence is TGTGCCAGCAGTTCGCAGGGGGCATGGGAGACCCAGTACTTC. Translating it yields CASSSQGAWETQYF. The V and J genes are TRBV28 and TRBJ2-5, with 8 bases matching TRBD1. V trimming: 4 bases; J trimming: 5 bases; junction bases outside the gene matches: 6. CDR1 is MDHEN and CDR2 is SYDVKM in the germline V gene. The CDR3 consists of 14 residues.

This clonotype was counted ten times or more. V is TRBV28 and J is TRBJ1-2, with no clear D. CDR1 MDHEN and CDR2 SYDVKM come from the germline V gene. V was trimmed by 3 bases and J by 4 bases, leaving 15 bases between them. The CDR3 contains 15 residues. CDR3 protein: CASSFSEPRTYGYTF. For the CDR3, the DNA is TGTGCCAGCAGTTTTTCTGAACCCAGGACCTATGGCTACACCTTC.

This clonotype has at least ten counts. The V and J genes are TRBV12-3 or TRBV12-4 and TRBJ2-7; weak D call: TRBD1 (6 bases). The length of the CDR3 is 14 residues. V dropped 1 base and J dropped 4 bases, with 11 bases sitting between them. This CDR3 reads CASSLGDNPYEQYF. The CDR3 nucleotides are TGTGCCAGCAGTTTAGGGGACAACCCGTACGAGCAGTACTTC.

The chain employs TRBV6-1 and TRBJ2-7; D is unresolved. CDR1 and CDR2 (germline): MNHNS, SASEGT. V lost 3 bases and J lost 3, with 12 bases in between. CDR3 length: 14 residues. CDR3 protein: CASSDVNTYYEQYF. DNA for the CDR3: TGTGCCAGCAGTGATGTGAACACATACTACGAGCAGTACTTC.

Concerning this clonotype itself: One junction end disagrees with the germline gene, perhaps due to a read error. The genes are TRBV28 and TRBJ2-5; the D gene is possibly TRBD2 (5 bases). This CDR3 has 13 residues. In germline, CDR1 is MDHEN, CDR2 SYDVKM. The CDR3 here is CAAGTSSQETQYF. The DNA for the CDR3 is TGCGCGGCGGGCACCTCCTCCCAAGAGACCCAGTACTTC.